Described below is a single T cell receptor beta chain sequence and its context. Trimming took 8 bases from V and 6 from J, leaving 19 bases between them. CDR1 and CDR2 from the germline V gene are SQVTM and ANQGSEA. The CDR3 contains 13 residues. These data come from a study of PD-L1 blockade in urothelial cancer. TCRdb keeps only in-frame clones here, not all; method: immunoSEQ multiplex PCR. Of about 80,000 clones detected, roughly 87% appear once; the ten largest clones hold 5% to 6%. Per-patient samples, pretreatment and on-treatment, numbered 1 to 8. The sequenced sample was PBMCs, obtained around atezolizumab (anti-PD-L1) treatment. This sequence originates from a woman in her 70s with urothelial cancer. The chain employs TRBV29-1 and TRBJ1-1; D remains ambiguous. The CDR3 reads CSTFGVGYSEAFF. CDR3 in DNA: TGCAGCACTTTCGGAGTGGGTTATTCTGAAGCTTTCTTT.